The 6 T cell receptor beta chains below come from one sample, sequenced in a study of molecular identifiers for immune sequencing clone quantification. In TCRdb, the PCR reads were re-called with MiXCR into one record per CDR3 protein. The data show roughly 10,000 distinct CDR3 sequences, about a fifth seen once. What was sequenced was naive CD8+ T cells from blood, with Jurkat cell RNA spiked in. Subset given: FACS-sorted CD8+CD4-CCR7+CD45RA+ naive T cells. The receptors stem from a human donor in good health. Some libraries in this study had Jurkat cell RNA spiked in.

J is TRBJ2-6 and V is TRBV27; D gene ambiguous. Looked up from germline, CDR1 is MNHEY and CDR2 is SMNVEV (reference sequence). With 6 bases removed from V and 3 bases from J, the gap between germline ends came to 6 bases. This CDR3 comprises 13 residues. CDR3 nucleotide sequence: TGTGCCAGCAGCCTCTTTGGGGCCAACGTCCTGACTTTC. It translates to CASSLFGANVLTF.

This clonotype was observed at least ten times. V gene TRBV28 combines with J gene TRBJ2-1; D is uncertain. V was clipped by 4 bases and J by 6 bases, with 19 bases between them. The CDR3 runs to 16 residues. Germline assignment: CDR1 MDHEN and CDR2 SYDVKM. The chain's CDR3 is CASSSPRPLWRNEQFF. The DNA for the CDR3 is TGTGCCAGCAGTTCGCCAAGGCCCCTATGGCGCAATGAGCAGTTCTTC.

This clonotype was seen repeatedly, ten times or more. The chain joins TRBV6-2 or TRBV6-3 to TRBJ2-7, with D perhaps matching TRBD2 (7 bases). Trimming took off 7 bases at V and 3 bases at J, with 16 bases between the two ends. Germline V gene data show CDR1 as MNHEY and CDR2 as SVGEGT. CDR3 length: 14 amino acids. CDR3 residues: CASTGGLAVYEQYF. CDR3 bases: TGTGCCAGCACCGGGGGGCTAGCGGTCTACGAGCAGTACTTC.

By proportion, this clonotype is medium-sized (0.01 to 0.1%). The rearrangement joins TRBV5-4 to TRBJ1-1; possibly TRBD1 for D (6 bases). Trimming stripped 7 bases from V and 1 base from J, with 17 bases between. This CDR3 has 15 residues. CDR1 and CDR2 (germline): SGHNT, YYREEE (reference sequence). The CDR3 reads CASLVGGMGNTEAFF. The CDR3 DNA sequence: TGTGCCAGCCTGGTAGGGGGTATGGGGAACACTGAAGCTTTCTTT.

This clonotype was detected many times. The chain recombines TRBV20-1 with TRBJ2-1; TRBD1 matches 10 bases. V lost 0 bases to trimming and J lost 6 bases; unmatched junction nucleotides: 5. CDR1 and CDR2 (germline): DFQATT, SNEGSKA (reference sequence). The CDR3 is made up of 15 amino acids. The CDR3 DNA follows: TGCAGTGCTAGAGATTTAGGGACAGGGGCCAATGAGCAGTTCTTC. It yields the protein CSARDLGTGANEQFF.

By sample share, this clonotype is medium-sized (0.01 to 0.1%). The chain links TRBV6-2 or TRBV6-3 to TRBJ2-5, with D unresolved. In germline, CDR1 is MNHEY, CDR2 SVGEGT. This CDR3 contains 12 residues. The V end lost 5 bases, the J end lost 4 bases, and 8 bases lay between the germline ends. The CDR3 region is CASSLLLETQYF. The CDR3 region has the DNA TGTGCCAGCAGTCTCCTCTTAGAGACCCAGTACTTC.